Listed here are 20 T cell receptor beta chains from one sample, sequenced in a study of shared clonotypes between healthy human individuals. The assay was immunoSEQ multiplex PCR, and TCRdb's table has in-frame clones only and misses some. This table holds nearly 1,000,000 clones, more than 75% found once. Sequences were obtained from memory CD4+ T cells sorted from blood. Noted subset: CD45RA-negative fraction. The receptors come from a man aged 18 to 29 in good health.

As regards this clone: This same CDR3 is encoded by further DNA sequences in the sample. The chain is built from TRBV9 and TRBJ2-1; the match to TRBD2 covers 7 bases. V trimming: 0 bases; J trimming: 0 bases; junction bases outside the gene matches: 3. The CDR3 runs to 16 residues. Germline-derived CDR1 and CDR2 are SGDLS and YYNGEE. CDR3 protein: CASSVVGGGSYNEQFF. The CDR3 DNA sequence: TGTGCCAGCAGCGTAGTGGGCGGGGGCTCCTACAATGAGCAGTTCTTC.

The chain employs TRBV19 and TRBJ1-6; unclear D gene. CDR3 size: 14 residues. V was cut by 3 bases and J by 9 bases, with 12 bases left in between. The germline V gene encodes CDR1 LNHDA and CDR2 SQIVND (reference sequence). The CDR3 DNA is TGTGCCAGTAGTATGGCGAACGGGGTTTCACCCCTCCACTTT. Translating gives CASSMANGVSPLHF.

V gene TRBV2 combines with J gene TRBJ1-6; 7 positions match TRBD1. The length of the CDR3 is 14 residues. In germline, CDR1 is SNHLY, CDR2 FYNNEI. With V trimmed by 6 bases and J by 7 bases, 6 bases remained unmatched. This CDR3 is CASRPGQQNSPLHF. The CDR3 bases are TGTGCCAGCAGACCGGGACAGCAAAATTCACCCCTCCACTTT. The full variable domain, with the rest looked up from reference TRBV2 and TRBJ1-6, is EPEVTQTPSHQVTQMGQEVILRCVPISNHLYFYWYRQILGQKVEFLVSFYNNEISEKSEIFDDQFSVERPDGSNFTLKIRSTKLEDSAMYFCASRPGQQNSPLHFGNGTRLTVT.

Points on this clone: Other nucleotide sequences in the sample specify the same CDR3. The chain recombines TRBV5-6 with TRBJ1-1, with a tentative D call TRBD1 (5 bases). Trimming removed 3 bases at V and 2 bases at J, with 14 bases between. The CDR3 spans 15 residues. Germline V gene sequence: CDR1 SGHDT, CDR2 YYEEEE. CDR3 DNA: TGTGCCAGCAGCTGGGGGACGGGATTAAACACTGAAGCTTTCTTT. As protein: CASSWGTGLNTEAFF.

The V call is TRBV13, the J call TRBJ1-6, with D perhaps TRBD1 (5 bases). The germline gives CDR1 PRHDT, CDR2 FYEKMQ (reference sequence). V dropped 5 bases and J dropped 13 bases, with 12 bases sitting between them. The CDR3 covers 12 residues. In nucleotides, the CDR3 is TGTGCCAGCAGCCGACGACAGTTCCCCCTCCACTTT. Amino acid sequence: CASSRRQFPLHF.

This rearrangement joins TRBV28 to TRBJ1-1; D remains unclear. V lost 4 bases to trimming and J lost 3 bases, with 9 bases between them. The CDR3 runs to 13 residues. CDR1 and CDR2 from the germline V gene are MDHEN and SYDVKM. The CDR3 DNA reads TGTGCCAGCAGTTCTTGGGTAGACACTGAAGCTTTCTTT. Protein: CASSSWVDTEAFF.

For this clone: Other nucleotide sequences in the sample specify the same CDR3. This rearrangement joins TRBV9 to TRBJ1-5, with D unclear. In germline, CDR1 is SGDLS, CDR2 YYNGEE. CDR3 size: 14 residues. With 0 bases removed from V and 3 bases from J, the gap between germline ends came to 7 bases. The CDR3 sequence: CASSVGGYNQPQHF. In nucleotides, the CDR3 is TGTGCCAGCAGCGTAGGGGGATACAATCAGCCCCAGCATTTT.

The rearrangement joins TRBV23-1 to TRBJ1-6, with a weak D call TRBD1 (5 bases). TRBV23-1 is filed as an ORF, its function uncertain. V was clipped by 2 bases and J by 10 bases, with 27 bases between them. This CDR3 has 19 amino acids. The CDR3 region has the DNA TGCGCCAGCAGTCAAGCCCCCGGCAGGGTGGGGTCCTTAGGGTCACCCCTCCACTTT. Its translation: CASSQAPGRVGSLGSPLHF.

The chain recombines TRBV5-1 with TRBJ2-7; D could derive from TRBD1 or TRBD2 (5 bases each). Trimming removed 4 bases from V and 5 bases from J, with 19 bases in between. Germline V gene data show CDR1 as SGHRS and CDR2 as YFSETQ. CDR3 size: 15 residues. CDR3 in amino acids: CASSRTASRDHEQYF. CDR3 DNA sequence: TGCGCCAGCAGCCGCACGGCAAGCCGGGACCACGAGCAGTACTTC.

DNA of the CDR3: TGTGCCATCAGTGATACAGGAACCCTTAACACCGGGGAGCTGTTTTTT. It encodes CAISDTGTLNTGELFF. The chain is built from TRBV10-3 and TRBJ2-2; weak D call: TRBD1 (5 bases). CDR3 size: 16 residues. CDR1 is ENHRY and CDR2 is SYGVKD in the germline V gene. Trimming pared 3 bases from V and 2 bases from J, leaving 13 bases between.

The chain has TRBV10-2 and TRBJ1-5, with D uncertain. The CDR3 is made up of 13 amino acids. The germline gives CDR1 WSHSY, CDR2 SAAADI. The V end lost 5 bases, the J end lost 0 bases, and 5 bases lay between the germline ends. This CDR3 reads CASSLYSNQPQHF. CDR3 bases: TGCGCCAGCAGTCTATATAGCAATCAGCCCCAGCATTTT.

The chain is built from TRBV6-5 and TRBJ1-2; TRBD1 might be the D (6 bases). The CDR3 loop spans 13 amino acids. The V gene lost 6 bases and the J gene lost 7 bases, with 15 bases spanning the gap. CDR1 is MNHEY, CDR2 SVGAGI, per germline. CDR3 protein: CASRGGDFGGYTF. DNA for the CDR3: TGTGCCAGCAGGGGGGGCGATTTTGGTGGCTACACCTTC.

The J gene is TRBJ2-3, the V gene TRBV30; TRBD2 matches 8 bases. V was pared by 7 bases and J by 2 bases, with 17 bases of the junction left unmatched. This CDR3 comprises 17 residues. Germline assignment: CDR1 GTSNPN and CDR2 SVGIG (reference sequence). The CDR3 reads CAFDGPVAGSLTDTQYF. The CDR3 DNA is TGTGCCTTCGACGGGCCCGTAGCGGGGAGCCTCACAGATACGCAGTATTTT.

V usage is TRBV4-2 and J usage is TRBJ2-3; no clear D. The CDR3 runs to 16 residues. V lost 1 base, J lost 1 base, and 12 bases lay in between. Germline V gene lookup returns CDR1 LGHNA and CDR2 YNFKEQ. For the CDR3, the DNA is TGTGCCAGCAGCCAAGTGTCCCAGGTCGGCACAGATACGCAGTATTTT. Protein sequence: CASSQVSQVGTDTQYF.

This sequence joins TRBV2 and TRBJ1-5; possibly TRBD1 for D (5 bases). Germline V gives CDR1 SNHLY, CDR2 FYNNEI. V shed 6 bases and J shed 0 bases, with 9 bases lying between them. The CDR3 spans 14 residues. For the CDR3, the DNA is TGTGCCAGCAGGCGGACAAGTAGCAATCAGCCCCAGCATTTT. It codes for CASRRTSSNQPQHF.

This clone has a single count. The J gene is TRBJ1-5, the V gene TRBV27; 10 bases line up with TRBD1. Germline CDR1 and CDR2: MNHEY and SMNVEV (reference sequence). Trimming took 6 bases from V and 6 from J; bases not matched to a gene: 8. CDR3 length equals 15 residues. The CDR3 nucleotides read TGTGCCAGCAGAAGGGGACAGGGGACTCTTCAGCCCCAGCATTTT. Translation: CASRRGQGTLQPQHF.

The chain links TRBV18 to TRBJ1-4, with 10 bases aligning to TRBD1. The V segment lost 5 bases and the J segment 7 bases; nucleotides outside the gene matches: 4. Germline CDR1 is KGHSH and CDR2 is LQKENI. This CDR3 is built from 14 residues. The CDR3 spells CASSFRDRGEKLFF. The CDR3 DNA reads as TGTGCCAGCTCATTCCGGGACAGGGGTGAAAAACTGTTTTTT.

The chain has TRBV11-2 and TRBJ1-4; 10 bases match TRBD1. The germline V gene has CDR1 SGHAT and CDR2 FQNNGV. Germline trimming cut 4 bases from V and 8 bases from J; bases unmatched to any gene: 10. The CDR3 extends over 16 amino acids. CDR3 loop: CASSSVRDRGWEKLFF. The DNA of the CDR3 is TGTGCCAGCAGCTCGGTCCGGGACAGGGGTTGGGAAAAACTGTTTTTT.

This clone turned up a few times. The V and J genes are TRBV27 and TRBJ2-5, with 9 bases that match TRBD1. This CDR3 is built from 16 residues. Trimming cost V 1 base and J 5 bases; bases outside gene matches: 8. CDR1 is MNHEY, CDR2 SMNVEV, per germline (reference sequence). The CDR3 DNA follows: TGTGCCAGCAGTTTATTAGGGGACAGGGTCGGCGAGACCCAGTACTTC. As protein: CASSLLGDRVGETQYF.

V usage is TRBV14 and J usage is TRBJ2-5; TRBD2 might be the D (7 bases). Germline assignment: CDR1 SGHDN and CDR2 FVKESK. Trimming removed 5 bases at V and 5 bases at J, with 18 bases between. This CDR3 is 15 amino acids long. The CDR3 nucleotides are TGTGCCAGCAGCTTCCAGAGGGGGGGAGTGGAGACCCAGTACTTC. It is translated as CASSFQRGGVETQYF.